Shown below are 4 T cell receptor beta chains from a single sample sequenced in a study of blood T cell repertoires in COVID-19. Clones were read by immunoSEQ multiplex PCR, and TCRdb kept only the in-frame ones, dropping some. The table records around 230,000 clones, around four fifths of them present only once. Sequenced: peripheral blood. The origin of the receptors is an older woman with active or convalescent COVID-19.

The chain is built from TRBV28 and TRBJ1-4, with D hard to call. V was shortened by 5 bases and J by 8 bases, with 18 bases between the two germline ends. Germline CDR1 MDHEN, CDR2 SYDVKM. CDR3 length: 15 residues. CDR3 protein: CASSPHTGEEEKLFF. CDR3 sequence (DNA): TGTGCCAGCAGTCCCCACACCGGGGAGGAAGAAAAACTGTTTTTT.

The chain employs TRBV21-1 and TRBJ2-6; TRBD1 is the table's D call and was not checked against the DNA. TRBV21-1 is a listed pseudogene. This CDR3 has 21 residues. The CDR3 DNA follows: TGTGCCAGCAGCAAAACACGGGACACCAAGCGGCGCGACTCTGGGGCCAACGTCCTGACTTTC. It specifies CASSKTRDTKRRDSGANVLTF.

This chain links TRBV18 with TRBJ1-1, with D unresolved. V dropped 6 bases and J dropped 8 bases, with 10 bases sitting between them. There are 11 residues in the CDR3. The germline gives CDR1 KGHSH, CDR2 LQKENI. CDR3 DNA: TGTGCCAGCTCCCAGGCGGGGGAAGCTTTCTTT. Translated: CASSQAGEAFF.

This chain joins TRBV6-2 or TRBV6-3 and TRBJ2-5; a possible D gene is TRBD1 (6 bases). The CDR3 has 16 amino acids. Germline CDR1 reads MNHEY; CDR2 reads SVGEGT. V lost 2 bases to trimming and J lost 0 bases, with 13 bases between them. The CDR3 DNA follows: TGTGCCAGCAGTTACCCCATCGACAGGAACCAAGAGACCCAGTACTTC. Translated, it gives CASSYPIDRNQETQYF.